One sample yielded the 18 T cell receptor beta chains listed below, sequenced in a study of T cell responses to AZD1222 COVID-19 vaccine. The protocol was immunoSEQ multiplex PCR, while the TCRdb copy is restricted to in-frame clones and leaves out a portion. The sample shows under 150,000 clones, 90% to 95% of them seen only once. Sample: peripheral blood, taken 28 days after the second AZD1222 dose. The receptors were sampled from an adult who received the AZD1222 COVID-19 vaccine.

V usage is TRBV6-5 and J usage is TRBJ2-7; D is possibly TRBD1 or TRBD2 (5 bases each). Germline values: CDR1 MNHEY, CDR2 SVGAGI. The length of the CDR3 is 12 residues. Trimming shortened V by 7 bases and J by 7 bases, and 14 bases separated the two germline ends. The CDR3: CASIGEWREQYF. The CDR3, as DNA: TGTGCCAGCATAGGGGAGTGGAGGGAGCAGTACTTC.

The chain is built from TRBV4-3 and TRBJ2-7; perhaps TRBD1 as D (8 bases). With 0 bases removed from V and 3 bases from J, the gap between germline ends came to 12 bases. This CDR3 comprises 15 residues. Germline V gene data show CDR1 as LGHNA and CDR2 as YSLEER. Here the CDR3 DNA reads TGCGCCAGCAGCCAAGAGACAGGGGAGGGCTACGAGCAGTACTTC. Translation: CASSQETGEGYEQYF.

This chain uses TRBV2 with TRBJ1-5; a weak D match, TRBD1 (5 bases). Deletions cut 6 bases from V and 4 bases from J, with 13 bases between. Germline V gene lookup returns CDR1 SNHLY and CDR2 FYNNEI. The CDR3 contains 14 residues. DNA of the CDR3: TGTGCCAGCAGCCCAGACAGACAGAATCAGCCCCAGCATTTT. The encoded protein is CASSPDRQNQPQHF.

The sample holds a few counts of this clone. The gene calls are TRBV28 and TRBJ1-5; a possible D gene is TRBD1 (5 bases). CDR1 is MDHEN and CDR2 is SYDVKM in the germline V gene. The CDR3 spans 16 residues. Trimming left V 5 bases short and J 9 bases short, with 23 bases between. The CDR3 loop reads CASSPTGAGESSPQHF. The CDR3 nucleotides read TGTGCCAGCAGTCCGACCGGGGCAGGCGAGTCATCGCCCCAGCATTTT.

The V gene is TRBV7-8, the J gene TRBJ1-6, with D possibly matching TRBD1 (6 bases). This CDR3 spans 13 amino acids. Germline V lookup: CDR1 SGHVS, CDR2 FQNEAQ. Trimming took off 1 base at V and 10 bases at J, with 8 bases between the two ends. The CDR3 is CASSLGRGSPLHF. The CDR3 DNA reads as TGTGCCAGCAGCTTAGGTAGGGGGTCACCCCTCCACTTT.

This chain joins TRBV7-3 and TRBJ2-1; TRBD2 agrees at 14 bases. Per the germline V gene, CDR1 is SGHTA and CDR2 is FQGTGA. The CDR3 totals 15 residues. The V and J ends lost 5 bases and 7 bases, in that order; junction bases with no gene match: 4. The CDR3 loop is CASSARLAGGNEQFF. In nucleotides, the CDR3 is TGTGCCAGCAGCGCACGACTAGCGGGAGGGAATGAGCAGTTCTTC.

This sequence joins TRBV28 and TRBJ1-5; maybe TRBD1 (5 bases). Germline CDR1 MDHEN, CDR2 SYDVKM. Trimming left V 3 bases short and J 4 bases short, with 16 bases between. The CDR3 has 16 residues. The CDR3 DNA reads TGTGCCAGCAGTTTTGACCTGGGAAGGGGTAATCAGCCCCAGCATTTT. Protein product: CASSFDLGRGNQPQHF.

The chain carries TRBV7-9 and TRBJ1-2; D is ambiguous. This CDR3 spans 13 amino acids. Germline loops: CDR1 SEHNR, CDR2 FQNEAQ (reference sequence). Deletions cut 5 bases from V and 8 bases from J, with 15 bases between. CDR3 bases: TGTGCCAGCAGCCCCACAGCGGCGGGCGGCTACACCTTC. Translating gives CASSPTAAGGYTF.

The chain employs TRBV2 and TRBJ1-6; a weak D match, TRBD1 (6 bases). V gave up 4 bases and J gave up 7 bases, with 17 bases separating them. CDR1 and CDR2 from the germline V gene are SNHLY and FYNNEI. CDR3 length: 16 amino acids. Written as DNA, the CDR3 is TGTGCCAGCAGTGTCGGACAGAGGCCCTTAAATTCACCCCTCCACTTT. Translation gives CASSVGQRPLNSPLHF.

The chain links TRBV7-6 to TRBJ2-1, with 11 bases that match TRBD2. Germline CDR1 reads SGHVS; CDR2 reads FNYEAQ. The CDR3 is 16 residues long. V dropped 6 bases and J dropped 7; count of bases not matched to a gene: 11. CDR3 in DNA: TGTGCCAGCAGTCTAGCGGGAGGCTCCCTTGTAAATGAGCAGTTCTTC. Encoded protein: CASSLAGGSLVNEQFF.

The V call is TRBV28, the J call TRBJ1-2; 12 bases match TRBD1. This CDR3 region has 20 residues. Germline values: CDR1 MDHEN, CDR2 SYDVKM. After removal of 2 bases from V and 2 bases from J, the junction contained 15 bases not matched to a gene. The CDR3: CASSLHLASGTGGKNYGYTF. Here the CDR3 DNA reads TGTGCCAGCAGTTTACACCTCGCCTCCGGGACAGGGGGCAAGAACTATGGCTACACCTTC.

The CDR3 sequence is CASKGPGRDYGYTF. CDR3 bases: TGCGCCAGCAAAGGGCCGGGGAGGGACTATGGCTACACCTTC. The gene calls are TRBV10-1 and TRBJ1-2; D call uncertain. CDR3 length: 14 residues. Trimming pared 7 bases from V and 3 bases from J, leaving 15 bases between. Germline V CDR1 and CDR2: WNHNN, SYGVQD (reference sequence).

CDR3 region: CSVLARGLDSGNTIYF. Here the CDR3 DNA reads TGCAGCGTTCTCGCCAGGGGGTTGGACTCTGGAAACACCATATATTTT. V and J are TRBV29-1 and TRBJ1-3; 7 bases map to TRBD1. J was trimmed by 0 bases and V by 5 bases; bases with no gene match: 10. From germline, CDR1 is SQVTM and CDR2 ANQGSEA. This CDR3 has 16 residues. The full variable domain, rest sourced from reference TRBV29-1 and TRBJ1-3, is SAVISQKPSRDICQRGTSLTIQCQVDSQVTMMFWYRQQPGQSLTLIATANQGSEATYESGFVIDKFPISRPNLTFSTLTVSNMSPEDSSIYLCSVLARGLDSGNTIYFGEGSWLTVV.

The rearrangement joins TRBV5-5 to TRBJ1-1; the D is unclear. The CDR3 totals 14 residues. Germline V gene data show CDR1 as SGHKS and CDR2 as YYEKEE (reference sequence). V was pared by 4 bases and J by 4 bases, with 14 bases between. Here the CDR3 reads CASSPAWESTEAFF. Here the CDR3 DNA reads TGTGCCAGCAGCCCAGCTTGGGAGAGCACTGAAGCTTTCTTT. The variable domain in full, with the rest retrieved from reference TRBV5-5 and TRBJ1-1, is DAGVTQSPTHLIKTRGQQVTLRCSPISGHKSVSWYQQVLGQGPQFIFQYYEKEERGRGNFPDRFSARQFPNYSSELNVNALLLGDSALYLCASSPAWESTEAFFGQGTRLTVV.

V usage is TRBV28 and J usage is TRBJ2-5; TRBD1 is a possible D gene (7 bases). The germline V and J ends were trimmed by 7 bases and 5 bases, with 20 bases remaining between them. Germline CDR1 and CDR2: MDHEN and SYDVKM. This CDR3 region has 15 residues. The CDR3 here is CASTSPRGASETQYF. The CDR3 nucleotides read TGTGCCAGCACCTCGCCCAGGGGGGCGAGTGAGACCCAGTACTTC.

The CDR3 sequence is CASKERAYEQYF. CDR3 DNA sequence: TGTGCCAGCAAGGAGAGGGCCTACGAGCAGTACTTC. This chain links TRBV25-1 with TRBJ2-7; TRBD2 is a possible D gene (5 bases). Trimming removed 7 bases from V and 2 bases from J, with 9 bases in between. The CDR3 has 12 amino acids. Looked up from germline, CDR1 is MGHDK and CDR2 is SYGVNS.

The chain carries TRBV9 and TRBJ1-4, with D hard to call. V was clipped by 0 bases and J by 5 bases, with 5 bases between them. Germline assignment: CDR1 SGDLS and CDR2 YYNGEE. The CDR3 length is 13 residues. The CDR3 nucleotides are TGTGCCAGCAGCGTAGGGCCGAATGAAAAACTGTTTTTT. This encodes CASSVGPNEKLFF.

The chain recombines TRBV28 with TRBJ1-5; D is perhaps TRBD1 (6 bases). CDR1 MDHEN and CDR2 SYDVKM come from the germline V gene. V was pared by 6 bases and J by 2 bases, with 20 bases between. This CDR3 is 17 amino acids long. CDR3 residues: CASRDGQGFRGNQPQHF. As DNA, the CDR3 is TGTGCCAGCAGGGACGGCCAGGGGTTTCGGGGCAATCAGCCCCAGCATTTT.